This entry describes one T cell receptor (beta chain). Its antigen is unidentified. The J segment lost 5 bases and the V segment lost 0 bases, leaving 6 bases of the junction unmatched. Germline CDR1 SGHAT, CDR2 FQNNGV. The CDR3 consists of 17 residues. This entry is derived from a study of T-cell memory formation after mild COVID-19. Study-level points and caveats: Cross-reactive memory apparently joined, as some responding clones appeared in pre-infection memory. Among clones contracting day 15 to 85, CD4/CD8 was balanced, whereas later expanders leaned CD4+.

cDNA libraries for TCR alpha and TCR beta, carrying sample barcodes and UMIs, came from 5'RACE with constant-segment primers. MiXCR was run by TCRdb on the 5' RACE reads, yielding one entry per CDR3 protein. The repertoire includes about half a million distinct CDR3 sequences, 15% to 20% of them detected once, and more than 9% sits in the top ten. Sequenced sample: PBMCs or a T cell subset sorted from them (not recorded which). The chain has TRBV11-2 and TRBJ2-3, with 12 bases that match TRBD2. This sequence was found in an adult woman who had mild COVID-19 (a few samples of this study predate the infection). Cell type and time point are not known. CDR3 region: CASSLEPSGRAKDTQYF. CDR3 DNA sequence: TGTGCCAGCAGCTTAGAACCTAGCGGGAGGGCCAAAGATACGCAGTATTTT.